These T cell receptor beta chains were read from a single sample in a study of blood T cell repertoires in COVID-19. TCRdb's copy holds only in-frame clones and misses some; the assay was immunoSEQ multiplex PCR. Of a few hundred thousand clones in the sample, roughly 87% were seen once. The sample was peripheral blood. All receptors derive from a man between 18 and 35 years old with active or convalescent COVID-19. CDR3s include the opening cysteine and the closing phenylalanine or tryptophan. A D gene is named only where the DNA matches it firmly. Expanded clones are given a class, and other clones once, few, many or no size at all.

clone_size	d_call	j_call	v_call	cdr3_nt	cdr3_aa
NA	NA	TRBJ2-3	TRBV3-1/TRBV3-2	TGTGCCAGCAGCCGCACCTGGGGGGGGGCCGGCACAGATACGCAGTATTTT	CASSRTWGGAGTDTQYF
once	NA	TRBJ2-3	TRBV6-5	TGTGCCAGCTCCCCGGGGTCCGCGGGGGATACGCAGTATTTT	CASSPGSAGDTQYF
NA	NA	TRBJ1-5	TRBV19	TGTGCCAGTAGTCATTTAACAGGATCCAATCAGCCCCAGCATTTT	CASSHLTGSNQPQHF
NA	NA	TRBJ1-3	TRBV13	TGTGCCAGCAGCTTAAATCGCGGCCTGGACACCATATATTTT	CASSLNRGLDTIYF
NA	TRBD1	TRBJ2-7	TRBV7-8	TGTGCCAGCAGCTTAGAGAACAGGGGGCCCCCATCCTACGAGCAGTACTTC	CASSLENRGPPSYEQYF
NA	NA	TRBJ1-1	TRBV9	TGTGCCAGCAGCGTAGGCACAGGGCCCCGAGCTTTCTTT	CASSVGTGPRAFF
NA	TRBD1	TRBJ1-3	TRBV27	TGTGCCAGCAGTCGAGGAAAGGGACAGGAATACCGAAACACCATATATTTT	CASSRGKGQEYRNTIYF
NA	NA	TRBJ1-4	TRBV5-1	TGCGCCAGCAGCTTGGACGTTGCGGATGAAAAACTGTTTTTT	CASSLDVADEKLFF
few	NA	TRBJ1-1	TRBV5-1	TGCGCCAGCAACGGGGTGAACACTGAAGCTTTCTTT	CASNGVNTEAFF
NA	NA	TRBJ1-5	TRBV6-5	TGTGCCAGTACTAAAGAGGCAGGGGGCAATCAGCCCCAGCATTTT	CASTKEAGGNQPQHF
NA	TRBD2	TRBJ2-7	TRBV5-1	TGCGCCAGCAGCGAGGGACTAGCGGGGAGCTCCTACGAGCAGTACTTC	CASSEGLAGSSYEQYF
NA	TRBD1	TRBJ1-4	TRBV5-1	TGCGCCAGCAGCTACGGACAGGGAAGCAATGAAAAACTGTTTTTT	CASSYGQGSNEKLFF
NA	TRBD2	TRBJ2-5	TRBV5-1	TGCGCCAGCAGCGGGGGACTAGCGGGGGAGACCCAGTACTTC	CASSGGLAGETQYF
NA	NA	TRBJ2-2	TRBV9	TGTGCCAGCAGCGTAGCTCTAGGCTCCACCACCGGGGAGCTGTTTTTT	CASSVALGSTTGELFF
NA	NA	TRBJ1-5	TRBV19	TGTGCCAGTACCCCCCGGGGGTTTCAGCCCCAGCATTTT	CASTPRGFQPQHF
NA	TRBD1	TRBJ2-5	TRBV5-4	TGTGCCAGCAGCCCGGGGACAGACAAAGAGACCCAGTACTTC	CASSPGTDKETQYF
once	TRBD1	TRBJ1-1	TRBV19	TGTGCCAGTAGTATCGGAGGTTGGACAGGGGTTAATAGGGACACTGAAGCTTTCTTT	CASSIGGWTGVNRDTEAFF
NA	NA	TRBJ2-1	TRBV15	TGTGCCACCAGCAGGGAGAACATCGGCGATGAGCAGTTCTTC	CATSRENIGDEQFF
NA	NA	TRBJ1-1	TRBV15	TGTGCCACCAGCAGAGACCAGGGAAGCGTCACTGAAGCTTTCTTT	CATSRDQGSVTEAFF
few	NA	TRBJ1-6	TRBV12-5	TGTGCTAGTGGTTTGGTAATAGGACAGCATTCACCCCTCCACTTT	CASGLVIGQHSPLHF